The T cell receptor (beta chain) described here comes from a study of response to subunit inactivated influenza vaccine (dated 2018 in TCRdb). Concerning the study at large: Deep quantitative profiling of the T cell receptor repertoire was used in the study to follow responses to a trivalent subunit inactivated influenza vaccine. What the research found in general, with its limitations: The authors proposed that each seasonal influenza vaccination may bring in only a limited number of new T cells.

Looking up the germline V gene (reference sequence) yields CDR1 DFQATT and CDR2 SNEGSKA. The CDR3 spans 13 residues, from the cysteine through the phenylalanine. Here the CDR3 DNA is all that survives: 39 bases in frame from base 1. V loses 3 bases, J loses 0 bases, and the germline ends lie 7 bases apart. Libraries were made using RT-PCR. Instrument on record: Illumina HiSeq 2500. Using fastp at Q25 and MiXCR, TCRdb reprocessed the public reads and kept productive beta chains. Rows with a matching CDR3 protein are joined into one entry that keeps the most common DNA and genes. This sample is represented by a few hundred thousand distinct CDR3 sequences; 14% of them were singletons. The biggest ten clones account for 11% of the sample. A remark on this clonotype: Its antigen remains undetermined. The record has no base qualities; no much larger clone is one base away.

The sample was PBMCs from blood, taken roughly 12 days after vaccination. This TCR derives from a man between 50 and 59 years old who received an inactivated influenza vaccine. Donor details come from another sample of the same person, matched by shared clones. The chain joins TRBV20-1 to TRBJ2-3, with the D gene call left open. The CDR3 corresponds to CSASGFSTDTQYF. DNA sequence: TGCAGTGCTAGCGGATTCAGCACAGATACGCAGTATTTT.